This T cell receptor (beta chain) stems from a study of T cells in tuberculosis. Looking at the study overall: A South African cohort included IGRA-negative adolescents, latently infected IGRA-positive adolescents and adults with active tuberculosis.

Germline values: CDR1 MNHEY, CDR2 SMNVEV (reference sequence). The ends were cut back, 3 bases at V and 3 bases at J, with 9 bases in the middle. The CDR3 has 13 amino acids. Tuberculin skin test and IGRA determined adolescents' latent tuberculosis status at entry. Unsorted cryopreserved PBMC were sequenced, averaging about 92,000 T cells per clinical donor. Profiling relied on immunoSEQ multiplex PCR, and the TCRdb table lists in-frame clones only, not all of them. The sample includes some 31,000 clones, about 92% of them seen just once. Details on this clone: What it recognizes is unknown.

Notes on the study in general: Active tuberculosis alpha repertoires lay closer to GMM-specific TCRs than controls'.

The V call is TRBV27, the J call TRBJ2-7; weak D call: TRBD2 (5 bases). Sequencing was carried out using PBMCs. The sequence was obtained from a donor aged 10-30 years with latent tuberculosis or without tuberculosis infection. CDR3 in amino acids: CASSFRGNYEQYF. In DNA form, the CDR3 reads TGTGCCAGCAGTTTTCGAGGGAACTACGAGCAGTACTTC.